The present entry profiles one TCR beta chain with its context. Its antigen is undetermined. This sample is part of a study of T cell responses to AZD1222 COVID-19 vaccine. This CDR3 contains 15 residues. Looked up from germline, CDR1 is SGHRS and CDR2 is YFSETQ. The V and J ends lost 0 bases and 5 bases, in that order; junction bases with no gene match: 4. The method was immunoSEQ multiplex PCR; TCRdb's version includes in-frame clones alone and lacks a portion of them. The data show 160,000 or so clones, approximately 90% seen once. Study-level results: Scientists sampled the repertoires only once the peak T cell response had passed. Spike-specific TCR breadth and depth both grew after two AZD1222 doses. Just six AZD1222 recipients were seropositive at baseline.

The chain recombines TRBV5-1 with TRBJ2-2; 7 positions match TRBD1. The source of this sequence is an adult in good health. The sequencing used peripheral blood, collected on day 0 of AZD1222 vaccination. In nucleotides, the CDR3 is TGCGCCAGCAGCTTGGGACAGGGTGGGACCGGGGAGCTGTTTTTT. This codes for CASSLGQGGTGELFF.